This TCR beta chain was sequenced for a study of identical twins. This clonotype was counted at least ten times. The CDR3 totals 19 residues. Germline V gene data show CDR1 as SGHRS and CDR2 as YFSETQ. Trimming at V came to 4 bases and at J to 6 bases, leaving 20 bases not matched to a gene. With template switching, a universal primer site was added, and the cDNA carried unique molecular identifiers. TCRdb re-analysed the 5' RACE reads in MiXCR, keeping a single row per CDR3 protein. The sample has approximately 260,000 distinct CDR3 sequences; about 8% are singletons. In addition, the sample was reused for a study of yellow fever vaccine responses in identical twins.

Sequenced: CD8+ T cells sorted from blood. The clonotype comes from a woman under 30 in good health. V usage is TRBV5-1 and J usage is TRBJ2-2; TRBD1 matches at 8 bases. This chain's CDR3 is CASSPDRDVGRSVSGELFF. The CDR3 bases are TGCGCCAGCAGCCCGGACAGGGATGTGGGAAGAAGTGTATCCGGGGAGCTGTTTTTT.